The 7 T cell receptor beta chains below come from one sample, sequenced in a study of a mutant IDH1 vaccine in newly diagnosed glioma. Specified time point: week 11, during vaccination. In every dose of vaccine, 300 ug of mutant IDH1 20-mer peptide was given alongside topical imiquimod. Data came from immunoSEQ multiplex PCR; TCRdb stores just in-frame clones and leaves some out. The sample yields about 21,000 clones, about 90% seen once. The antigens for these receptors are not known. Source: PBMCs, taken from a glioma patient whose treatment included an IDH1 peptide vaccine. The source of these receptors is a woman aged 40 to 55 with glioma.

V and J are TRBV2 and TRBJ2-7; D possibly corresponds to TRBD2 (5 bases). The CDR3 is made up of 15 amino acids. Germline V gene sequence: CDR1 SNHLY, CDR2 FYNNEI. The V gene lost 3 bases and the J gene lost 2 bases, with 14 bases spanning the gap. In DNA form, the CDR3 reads TGTGCCAGCAGTGATGAGCGGTTCGGCGCCTACGAGCAGTACTTC. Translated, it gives CASSDERFGAYEQYF.

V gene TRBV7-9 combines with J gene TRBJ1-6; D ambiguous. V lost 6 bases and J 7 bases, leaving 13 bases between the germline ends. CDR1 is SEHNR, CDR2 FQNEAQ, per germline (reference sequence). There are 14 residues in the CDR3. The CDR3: CASSRPEINSPLHF. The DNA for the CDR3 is TGTGCCAGCAGTCGGCCGGAAATCAATTCACCCCTCCACTTT.

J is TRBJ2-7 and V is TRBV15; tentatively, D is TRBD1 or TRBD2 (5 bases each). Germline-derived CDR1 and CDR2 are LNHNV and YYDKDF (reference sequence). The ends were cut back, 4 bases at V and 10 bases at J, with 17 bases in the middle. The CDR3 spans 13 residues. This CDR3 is CATSTFEGRGQYF. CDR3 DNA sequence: TGTGCCACCAGCACTTTTGAGGGAAGGGGACAGTACTTC.

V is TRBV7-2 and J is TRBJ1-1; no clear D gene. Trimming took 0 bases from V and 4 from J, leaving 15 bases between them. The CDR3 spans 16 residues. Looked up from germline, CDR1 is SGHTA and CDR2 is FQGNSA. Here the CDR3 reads CASSLAGSKRGTEAFF. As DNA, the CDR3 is TGTGCCAGCAGCTTAGCCGGGAGCAAAAGAGGCACTGAAGCTTTCTTT.

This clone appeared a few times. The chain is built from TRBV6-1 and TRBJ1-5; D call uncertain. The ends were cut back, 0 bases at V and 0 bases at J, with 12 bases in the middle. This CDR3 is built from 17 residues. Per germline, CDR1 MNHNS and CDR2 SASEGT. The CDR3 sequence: CASSEALRRTSNQPQHF. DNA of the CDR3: TGTGCCAGCAGTGAAGCGCTTCGGAGAACTAGCAATCAGCCCCAGCATTTT.

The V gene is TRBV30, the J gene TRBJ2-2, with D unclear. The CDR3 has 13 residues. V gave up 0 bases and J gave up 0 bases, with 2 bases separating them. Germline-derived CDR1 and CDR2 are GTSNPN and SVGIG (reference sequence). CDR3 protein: CAWSVTNTGELFF. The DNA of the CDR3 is TGTGCCTGGAGTGTAACGAACACCGGGGAGCTGTTTTTT.

CDR3 nucleotides: TGTGCCAGCAGCTTAGGGATACTCCGGACTAGCGGGGTTGCGTACGAGCAGTACTTC. It codes for CASSLGILRTSGVAYEQYF. The chain has TRBV7-8 and TRBJ2-7, with 12 bases that match TRBD2. Germline assignment: CDR1 SGHVS and CDR2 FQNEAQ. The CDR3 length is 19 residues. The junction had 14 bases not matched to a gene; V was cut back by 1 base and J by 4 bases.